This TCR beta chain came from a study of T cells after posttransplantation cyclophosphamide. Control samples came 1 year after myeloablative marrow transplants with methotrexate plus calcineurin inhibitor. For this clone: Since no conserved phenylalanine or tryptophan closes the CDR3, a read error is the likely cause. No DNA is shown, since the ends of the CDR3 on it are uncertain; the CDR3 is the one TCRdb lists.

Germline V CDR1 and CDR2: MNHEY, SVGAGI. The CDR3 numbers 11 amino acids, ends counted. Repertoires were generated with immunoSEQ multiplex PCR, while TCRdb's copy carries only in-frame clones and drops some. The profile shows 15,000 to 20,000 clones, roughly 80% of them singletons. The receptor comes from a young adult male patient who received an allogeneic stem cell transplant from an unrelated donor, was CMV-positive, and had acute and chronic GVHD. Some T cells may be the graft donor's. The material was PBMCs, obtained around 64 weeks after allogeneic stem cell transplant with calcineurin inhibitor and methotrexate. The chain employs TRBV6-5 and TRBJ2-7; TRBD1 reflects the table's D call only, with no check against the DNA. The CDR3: CASSYLGQGNI.